The present entry profiles one T cell receptor beta chain with its context. Its antigen is as yet unknown. This entry comes from a study of T cell responses to AZD1222 COVID-19 vaccine. Study-wide points: Only after the peak T cell response were repertoires sampled. Baseline testing showed seropositivity in only a handful of AZD1222 recipients. The study reported that nearly half of spike-specific TCRs target unmutated variant regions.

Profiled with immunoSEQ multiplex PCR; TCRdb holds only in-frame clones, not every one. The table lists approximately 160,000 clones, just over 90% of them singletons. The CDR3 covers 15 residues. The specimen was peripheral blood, collected 28 days after the second AZD1222 dose. The V call is TRBV21-1, the J call TRBJ1-3. TRBV21-1 is an annotated pseudogene. This receptor was taken from an adult who received the AZD1222 COVID-19 vaccine. The CDR3 nucleotides read TGTGCCAGCAGCGCGTCAGTTAACTCTGGAAACACCATATATTTT. Encoded protein: CASSASVNSGNTIYF.